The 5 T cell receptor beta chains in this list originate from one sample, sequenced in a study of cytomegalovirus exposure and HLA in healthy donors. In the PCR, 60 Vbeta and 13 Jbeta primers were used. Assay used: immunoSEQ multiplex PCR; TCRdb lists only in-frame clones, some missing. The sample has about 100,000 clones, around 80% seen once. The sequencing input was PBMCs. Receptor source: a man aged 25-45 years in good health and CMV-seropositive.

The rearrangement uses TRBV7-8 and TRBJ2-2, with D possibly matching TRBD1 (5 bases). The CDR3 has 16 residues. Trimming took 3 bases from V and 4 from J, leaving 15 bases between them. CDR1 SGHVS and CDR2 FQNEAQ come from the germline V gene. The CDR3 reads CASSLPARQLTGELFF. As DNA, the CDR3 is TGTGCCAGCAGCTTGCCAGCTCGACAGCTCACCGGGGAGCTGTTTTTT. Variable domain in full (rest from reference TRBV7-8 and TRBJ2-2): GAGVSQSPRYKVAKRGQDVALRCDPISGHVSLFWYQQALGQGPEFLTYFQNEAQLDKSGLPSDRFFAERPEGSVSTLKIQRTQQEDSAVYLCASSLPARQLTGELFFGEGSRLTVL.

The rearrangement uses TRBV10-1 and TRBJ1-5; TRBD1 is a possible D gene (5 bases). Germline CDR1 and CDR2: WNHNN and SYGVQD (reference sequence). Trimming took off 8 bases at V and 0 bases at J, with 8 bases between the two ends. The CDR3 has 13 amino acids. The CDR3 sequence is CASGGSSNQPQHF. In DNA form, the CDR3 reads TGCGCCAGCGGGGGGTCTAGCAATCAGCCCCAGCATTTT.

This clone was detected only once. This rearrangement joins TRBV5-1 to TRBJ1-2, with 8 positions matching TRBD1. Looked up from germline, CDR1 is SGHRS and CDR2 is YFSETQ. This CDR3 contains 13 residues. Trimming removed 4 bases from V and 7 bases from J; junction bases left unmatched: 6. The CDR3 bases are TGCGCCAGCAGCCCGGACAGGGTCGCTGGCTACACCTTC. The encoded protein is CASSPDRVAGYTF.

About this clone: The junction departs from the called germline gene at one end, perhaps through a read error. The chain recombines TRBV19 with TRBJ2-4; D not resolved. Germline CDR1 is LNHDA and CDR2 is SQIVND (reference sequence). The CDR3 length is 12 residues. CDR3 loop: CASGSRRNSQYF. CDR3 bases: TGTGCCAGTGGGTCGCGACGCAACAGTCAGTACTTC.

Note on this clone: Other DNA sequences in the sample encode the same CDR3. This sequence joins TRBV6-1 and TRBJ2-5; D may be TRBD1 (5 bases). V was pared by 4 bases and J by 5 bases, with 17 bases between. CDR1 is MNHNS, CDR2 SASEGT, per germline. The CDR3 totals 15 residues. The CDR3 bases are TGTGCCAGCAGTGCCCCATCGTTGGGGCTGGAGACCCAGTACTTC. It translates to CASSAPSLGLETQYF.